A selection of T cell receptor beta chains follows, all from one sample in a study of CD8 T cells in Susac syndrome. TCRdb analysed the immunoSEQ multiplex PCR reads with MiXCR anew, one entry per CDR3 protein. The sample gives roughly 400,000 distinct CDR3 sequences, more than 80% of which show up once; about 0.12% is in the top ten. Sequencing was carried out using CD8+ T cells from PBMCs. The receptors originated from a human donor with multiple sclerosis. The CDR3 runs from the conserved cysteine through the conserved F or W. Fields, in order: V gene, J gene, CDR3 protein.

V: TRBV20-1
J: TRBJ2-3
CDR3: CSADSGGSTDTQYF

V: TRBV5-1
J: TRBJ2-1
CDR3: CASSLPGLQPYEQFF

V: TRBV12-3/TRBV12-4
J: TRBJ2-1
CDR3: CASSLNRGHNEQFF

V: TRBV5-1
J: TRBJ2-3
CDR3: CASSSLAGGLHGTDTQYF

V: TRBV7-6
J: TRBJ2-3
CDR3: CASTLGSAGGTDTQYF

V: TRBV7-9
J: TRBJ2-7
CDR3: CASSLAGDYEQYF

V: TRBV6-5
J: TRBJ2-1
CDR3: CASSYSSWGGNEQFF

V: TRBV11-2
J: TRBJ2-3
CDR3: CASSTTRGVDGTDTQYF

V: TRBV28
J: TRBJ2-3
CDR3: CASSAGTGVMWDTQYF

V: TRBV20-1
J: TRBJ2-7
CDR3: CSPRPRAGSSYEQYF

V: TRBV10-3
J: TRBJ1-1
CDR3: CAISEWMTGIGPEAFF

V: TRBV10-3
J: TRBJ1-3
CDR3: CAISESYRDSGNTIYF

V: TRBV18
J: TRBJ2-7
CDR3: CASSPHEQYF

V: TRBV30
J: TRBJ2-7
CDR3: CACLAKGTGVYEQYF

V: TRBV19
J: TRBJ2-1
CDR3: CASSIGLASYNEQFF